The entry below describes one TCR beta chain. Its antigen remains unknown. CDR1 is MRHNA, CDR2 SNTAGT, per germline. The CDR3 length is 15 residues. Deletions cut 3 bases from V and 10 bases from J, with 21 bases between. This sample is part of a study of shared clonotypes between healthy human individuals. The study ran the assay at deep level. Method: immunoSEQ multiplex PCR; TCRdb's copy keeps in-frame clones and lacks some. This table has about 1 million clones, more than 60% appearing once. The study, taken as a whole, reports: Clonotype sharing among donors, it was expected, would be affected by sequencing depth. Non-shared clonotypes had lower generation probabilities than those shared by all four donors.

The chain carries TRBV6-4 and TRBJ1-1; D may be TRBD1 (5 bases). This receptor was taken from a man aged 18-30 years in good health. The source material was memory CD4+ T cells sorted from blood. The subset denotes: CD45RA-negative fraction. In DNA, the CDR3 is TGTGCCAGCAGTGAGTCCGGGACCCCGCTAAAAAGAGCTTTCTTT. As protein: CASSESGTPLKRAFF.